A selection of T cell receptor beta chains follows, all from one sample in a study of T cell responses to AZD1222 COVID-19 vaccine. Repertoires were generated with immunoSEQ multiplex PCR, while TCRdb's copy carries only in-frame clones and drops some. Of around 78,000 clones in the sample, 85% to 95% were seen once. Sequenced here: peripheral blood, sampled on day 0 of MenACWY control vaccination. These receptors were obtained from an adult in good health. CDR3s include the opening cysteine and the closing phenylalanine or tryptophan. A D gene is named only where the DNA matches it firmly. A row's size may be missing; if present it is once, few, many or a size class.

TRBJ1-5	TRBD1	15	TRBV27	-	CASSTTQGGVKPQHF	TGTGCCAGCAGTACGACACAGGGGGGGGTGAAGCCCCAGCATTTT
TRBJ1-4	-	15	TRBV7-9	-	CASSLGAGGNEKLFF	TGTGCCAGCAGCTTAGGGGCCGGGGGTAATGAAAAACTGTTTTTT
TRBJ1-3	-	12	TRBV6-2/TRBV6-3	-	CASSYGGNTIYF	TGTGCCAGCAGTTACGGGGGAAACACCATATATTTT
TRBJ1-1	-	14	TRBV7-2	-	CASSLGPGDTEAFF	TGTGCCAGCAGCCTTGGGCCCGGGGACACTGAAGCTTTCTTT
TRBJ2-5	TRBD2	15	TRBV11-2	-	CASSLVGGAGETQYF	TGTGCCAGCAGCTTAGTGGGAGGGGCCGGGGAGACCCAGTACTTC
TRBJ2-7	-	18	TRBV2	few	CASRERPTGLPSSYEQYF	TGTGCCAGCAGGGAGCGTCCGACGGGACTCCCGAGCTCCTACGAGCAGTACTTC
TRBJ2-6	-	14	TRBV9	-	CASSTSSGANVLTF	TGTGCCAGCAGCACCTCCTCTGGGGCCAACGTCCTGACTTTC
TRBJ2-1	TRBD2	13	TRBV29-1	-	CSVFLAGLNEQFF	TGCAGCGTCTTTCTAGCGGGATTAAATGAGCAGTTCTTC
TRBJ1-2	TRBD1	14	TRBV5-1	-	CASSSRQGAYGYTF	TGCGCCAGCAGCTCGAGACAGGGGGCCTATGGCTACACCTTC
TRBJ2-7	-	13	TRBV24-1	-	CATSDSGAGEQYF	TGTGCCACCAGTGATTCCGGGGCAGGCGAGCAGTACTTC